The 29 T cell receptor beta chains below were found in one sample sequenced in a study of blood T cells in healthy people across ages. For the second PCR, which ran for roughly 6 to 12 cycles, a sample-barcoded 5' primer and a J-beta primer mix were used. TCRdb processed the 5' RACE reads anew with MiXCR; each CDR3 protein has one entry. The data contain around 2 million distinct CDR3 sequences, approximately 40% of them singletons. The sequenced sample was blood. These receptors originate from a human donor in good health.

The CDR3 DNA is TGCAGTGCTAGACCCCGGACAGTCTATGGCTACACCTTC. Translation: CSARPRTVYGYTF. The rearrangement joins TRBV20-1 to TRBJ1-2, with D maybe TRBD1 (6 bases). V was cut by 2 bases and J by 4 bases, with 11 bases left in between. CDR1 DFQATT and CDR2 SNEGSKA come from the germline V gene (reference sequence). This CDR3 region has 13 residues.

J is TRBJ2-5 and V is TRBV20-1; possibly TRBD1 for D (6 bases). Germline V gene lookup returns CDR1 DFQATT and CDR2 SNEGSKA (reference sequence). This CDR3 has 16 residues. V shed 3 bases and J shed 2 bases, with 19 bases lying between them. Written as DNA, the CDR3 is TGCAGTGCTAGGGCCACACACCGGACAGCACAAGAGACCCAGTACTTC. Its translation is CSARATHRTAQETQYF.

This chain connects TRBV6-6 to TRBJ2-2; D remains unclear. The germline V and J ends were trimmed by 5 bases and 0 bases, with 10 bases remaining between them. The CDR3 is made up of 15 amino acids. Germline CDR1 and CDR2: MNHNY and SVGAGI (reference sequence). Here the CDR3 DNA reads TGTGCCAGCAGTGGCGGACGGTCGAACACCGGGGAGCTGTTTTTT. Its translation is CASSGGRSNTGELFF.

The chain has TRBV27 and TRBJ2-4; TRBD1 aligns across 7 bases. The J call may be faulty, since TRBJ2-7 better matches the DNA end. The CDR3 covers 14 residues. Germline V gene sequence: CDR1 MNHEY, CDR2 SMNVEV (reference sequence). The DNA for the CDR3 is TGTGCCAGCAGTCCCTCGACAGGGTGGCACGAGCAGTACTTC. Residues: CASSPSTGWHEQYF.

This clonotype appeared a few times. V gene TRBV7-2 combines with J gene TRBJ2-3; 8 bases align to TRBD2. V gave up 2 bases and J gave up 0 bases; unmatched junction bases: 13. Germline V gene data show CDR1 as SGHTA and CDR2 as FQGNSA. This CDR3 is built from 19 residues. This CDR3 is CASSLPVAGNSPSTDTQYF. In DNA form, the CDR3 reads TGTGCCAGCAGCTTACCGGTAGCGGGGAATTCCCCTAGCACAGATACGCAGTATTTT.

CDR3 sequence reads: CASSTVQGAPPNYGYTF. For the CDR3, the DNA is TGTGCCAGCAGTACGGTACAGGGGGCGCCTCCTAACTATGGCTACACCTTC. This chain links TRBV6-6 with TRBJ1-2, with 9 bases fitting TRBD1. V shed 5 bases, J shed 0 bases, and the junction held 10 bases outside the gene matches. Germline CDR1 and CDR2: MNHNY and SVGAGI (reference sequence). The CDR3 has 17 amino acids.

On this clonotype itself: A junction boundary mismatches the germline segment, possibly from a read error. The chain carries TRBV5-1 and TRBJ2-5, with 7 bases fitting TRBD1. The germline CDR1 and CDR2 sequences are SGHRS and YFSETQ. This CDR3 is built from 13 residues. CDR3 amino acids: CASRQGNQEAQYF. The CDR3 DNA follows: TGCGCCAGCAGACAGGGGAACCAAGAGGCCCAGTACTTC.

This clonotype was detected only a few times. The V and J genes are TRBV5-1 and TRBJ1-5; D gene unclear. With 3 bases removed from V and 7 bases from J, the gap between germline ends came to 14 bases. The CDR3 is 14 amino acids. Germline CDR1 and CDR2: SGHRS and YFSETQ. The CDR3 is CASSSDPSEQPQHF. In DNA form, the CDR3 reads TGCGCCAGCAGCTCAGACCCCTCGGAGCAGCCCCAGCATTTT.

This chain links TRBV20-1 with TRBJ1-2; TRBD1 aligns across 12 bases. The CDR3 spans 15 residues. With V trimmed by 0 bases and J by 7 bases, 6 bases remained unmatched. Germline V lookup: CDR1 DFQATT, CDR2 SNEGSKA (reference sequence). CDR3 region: CSARDAGQGAGGYTF. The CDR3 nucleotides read TGCAGTGCTAGAGACGCGGGACAGGGGGCGGGTGGCTACACCTTC.

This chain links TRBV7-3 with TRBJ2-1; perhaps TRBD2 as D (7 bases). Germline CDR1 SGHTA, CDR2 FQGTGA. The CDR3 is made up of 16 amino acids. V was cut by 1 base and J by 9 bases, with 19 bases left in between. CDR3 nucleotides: TGTGCCAGCAGCTTAAGGGGGGGGGCCGGTAGTGGTGAGCAGTTCTTC. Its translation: CASSLRGGAGSGEQFF.

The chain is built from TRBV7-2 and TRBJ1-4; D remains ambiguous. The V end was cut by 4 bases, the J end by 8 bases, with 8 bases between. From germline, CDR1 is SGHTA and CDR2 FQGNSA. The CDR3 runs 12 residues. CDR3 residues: CASSWGGEKLFF. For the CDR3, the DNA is TGTGCCAGCAGCTGGGGTGGAGAAAAACTGTTTTTT.

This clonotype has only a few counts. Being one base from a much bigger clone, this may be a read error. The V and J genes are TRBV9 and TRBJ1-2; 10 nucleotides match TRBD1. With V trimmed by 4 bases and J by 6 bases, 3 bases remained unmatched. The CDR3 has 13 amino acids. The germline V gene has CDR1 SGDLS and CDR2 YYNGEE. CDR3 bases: TGTGCCAGCAGCCCGGACAGGGGGAATGGCTACACCTTC. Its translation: CASSPDRGNGYTF. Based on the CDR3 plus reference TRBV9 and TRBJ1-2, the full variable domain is DSGVTQTPKHLITATGQRVTLRCSPRSGDLSVYWYQQSLDQGLQFLIQYYNGEERAKGNILERFSAQQFPDLHSELNLSSLELGDSALYFCASSPDRGNGYTFGSGTRLTVV.

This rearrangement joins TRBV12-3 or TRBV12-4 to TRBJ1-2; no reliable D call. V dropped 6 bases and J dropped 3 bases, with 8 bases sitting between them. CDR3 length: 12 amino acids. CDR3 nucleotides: TGTGCCAGCAGGCGGACCCACTATGGCTACACCTTC. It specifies CASRRTHYGYTF.

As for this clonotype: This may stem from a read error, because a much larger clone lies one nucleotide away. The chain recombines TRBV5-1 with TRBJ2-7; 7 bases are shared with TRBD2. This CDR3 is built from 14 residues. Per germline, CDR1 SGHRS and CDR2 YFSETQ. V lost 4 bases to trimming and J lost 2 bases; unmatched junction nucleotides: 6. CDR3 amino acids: CASSREDGAYEQYF. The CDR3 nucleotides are TGCGCCAGCAGCCGGGAGGACGGAGCCTACGAGCAGTACTTC.

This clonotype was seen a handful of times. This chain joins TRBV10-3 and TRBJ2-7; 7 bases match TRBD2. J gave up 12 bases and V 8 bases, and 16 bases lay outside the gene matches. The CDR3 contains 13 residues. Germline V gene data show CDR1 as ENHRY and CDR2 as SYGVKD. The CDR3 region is CAIEGKRGGSGYF. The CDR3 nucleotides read TGTGCCATCGAAGGGAAGCGGGGAGGTTCGGGGTACTTC.

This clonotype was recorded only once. CDR3 loop: CASIPRAGGPNTGELFF. For the CDR3, the DNA is TGTGCCAGCATTCCGAGAGCGGGGGGCCCCAACACCGGGGAGCTGTTTTTT. This chain joins TRBV6-2 or TRBV6-3 and TRBJ2-2; 9 bases are shared with TRBD2. The CDR3 length is 17 residues. V trimming: 7 bases; J trimming: 2 bases; junction bases outside the gene matches: 11. The germline V gene encodes CDR1 MNHEY and CDR2 SVGEGT.

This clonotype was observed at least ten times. The CDR3 loop is CASSLRRPGETQYF. The CDR3 DNA reads TGTGCCAGCAGCTTGCGAAGACCCGGGGAGACCCAGTACTTC. The V gene is TRBV7-2, the J gene TRBJ2-5; D gene unclear. Germline CDR1 reads SGHTA; CDR2 reads FQGNSA. The CDR3 totals 14 residues. V lost 3 bases and J lost 5, with 13 bases in between.

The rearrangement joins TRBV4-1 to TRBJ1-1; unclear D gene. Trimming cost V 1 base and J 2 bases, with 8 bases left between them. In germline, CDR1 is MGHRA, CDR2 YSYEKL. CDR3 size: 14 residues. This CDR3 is CASSQGEGNTEAFF. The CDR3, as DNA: TGCGCCAGCAGCCAAGGAGAGGGTAACACTGAAGCTTTCTTT.

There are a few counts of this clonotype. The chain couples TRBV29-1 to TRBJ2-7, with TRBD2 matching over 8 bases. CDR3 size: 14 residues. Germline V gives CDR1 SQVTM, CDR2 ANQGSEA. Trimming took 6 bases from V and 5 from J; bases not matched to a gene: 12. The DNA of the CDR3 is TGCAGCGTCTCCCCCGGGGGGGGAGGGGACGAGCAGTACTTC. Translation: CSVSPGGGGDEQYF.

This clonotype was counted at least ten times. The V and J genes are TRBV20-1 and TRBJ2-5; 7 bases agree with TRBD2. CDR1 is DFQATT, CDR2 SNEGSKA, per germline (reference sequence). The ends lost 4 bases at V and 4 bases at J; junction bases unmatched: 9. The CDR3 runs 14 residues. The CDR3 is CSANLAGVGETQYF. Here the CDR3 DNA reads TGCAGTGCTAATTTGGCGGGGGTTGGAGAGACCCAGTACTTC.

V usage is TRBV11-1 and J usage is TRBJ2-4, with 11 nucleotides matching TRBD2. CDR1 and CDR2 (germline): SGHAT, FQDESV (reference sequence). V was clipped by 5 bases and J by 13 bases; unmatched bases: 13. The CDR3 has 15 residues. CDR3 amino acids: CASSDSGGAENEQYF. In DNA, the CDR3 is TGTGCCAGCAGCGATAGCGGGGGGGCCGAAAATGAGCAGTACTTC.

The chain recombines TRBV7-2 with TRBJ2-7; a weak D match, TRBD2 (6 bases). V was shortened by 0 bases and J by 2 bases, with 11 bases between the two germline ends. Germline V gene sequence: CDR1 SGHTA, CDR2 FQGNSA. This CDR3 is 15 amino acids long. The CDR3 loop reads CASSLAIGGTYEQYF. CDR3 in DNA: TGTGCCAGCAGCTTAGCGATCGGGGGTACCTACGAGCAGTACTTC.

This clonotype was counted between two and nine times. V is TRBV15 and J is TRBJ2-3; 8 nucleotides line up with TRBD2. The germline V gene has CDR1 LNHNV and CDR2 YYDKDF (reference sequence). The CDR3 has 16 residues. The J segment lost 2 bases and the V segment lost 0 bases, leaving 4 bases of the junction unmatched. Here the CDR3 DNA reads TGTGCCACCAGCAGAGAAACGGGGGGGGTCACAGATACGCAGTATTTT. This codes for CATSRETGGVTDTQYF.

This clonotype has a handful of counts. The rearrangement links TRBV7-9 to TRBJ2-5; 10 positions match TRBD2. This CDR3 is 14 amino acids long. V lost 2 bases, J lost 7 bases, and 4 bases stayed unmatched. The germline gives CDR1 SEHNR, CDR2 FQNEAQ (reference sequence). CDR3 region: CASSLTSGVRTQYF. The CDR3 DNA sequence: TGTGCCAGCAGCTTAACTAGCGGGGTTCGGACCCAGTACTTC. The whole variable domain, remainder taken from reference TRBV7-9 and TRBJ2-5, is DTGVSQNPRHKITKRGQNVTFRCDPISEHNRLYWYRQTLGQGPEFLTYFQNEAQLEKSRLLSDRFSAERPKGSFSTLEIQRTEQGDSAMYLCASSLTSGVRTQYFGPGTRLLVL.

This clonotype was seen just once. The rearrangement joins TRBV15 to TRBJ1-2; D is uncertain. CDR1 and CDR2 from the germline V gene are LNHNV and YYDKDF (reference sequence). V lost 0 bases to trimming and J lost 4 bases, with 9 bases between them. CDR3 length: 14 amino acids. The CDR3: CATSRDHYSYGYTF. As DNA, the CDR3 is TGTGCCACCAGCAGAGATCATTATAGCTATGGCTACACCTTC.

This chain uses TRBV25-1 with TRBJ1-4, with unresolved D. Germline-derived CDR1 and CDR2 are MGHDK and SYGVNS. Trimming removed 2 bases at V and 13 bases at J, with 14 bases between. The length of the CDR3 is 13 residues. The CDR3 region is CASSERVEGRLFF. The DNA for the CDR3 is TGTGCCAGCAGTGAAAGGGTTGAAGGTAGACTGTTTTTT.

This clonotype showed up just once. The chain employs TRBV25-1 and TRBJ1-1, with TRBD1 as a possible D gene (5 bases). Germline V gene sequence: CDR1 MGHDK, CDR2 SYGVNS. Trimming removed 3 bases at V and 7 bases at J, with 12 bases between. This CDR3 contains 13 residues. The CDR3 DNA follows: TGTGCCAGCAGTGATCAGTGGGGGGATGAAGCTTTCTTT. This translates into CASSDQWGDEAFF.

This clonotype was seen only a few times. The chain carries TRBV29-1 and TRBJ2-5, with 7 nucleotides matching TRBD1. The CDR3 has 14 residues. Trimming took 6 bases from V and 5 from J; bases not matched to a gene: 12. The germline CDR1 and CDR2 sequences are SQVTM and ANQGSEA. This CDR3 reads CSVIEAGQVETQYF. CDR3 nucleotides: TGCAGCGTCATCGAGGCAGGACAGGTTGAGACCCAGTACTTC.

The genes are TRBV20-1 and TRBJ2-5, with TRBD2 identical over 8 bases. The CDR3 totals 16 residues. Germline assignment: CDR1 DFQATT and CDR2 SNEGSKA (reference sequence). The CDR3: CDHCGDQRGREETQYF. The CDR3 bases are TGCGACCACTGCGGGGACCAGCGGGGGAGGGAAGAGACCCAGTACTTC.